This TCR beta chain was obtained from a study of blood T cell repertoires in COVID-19. Study information: Acute and convalescent COVID-19 specimens originated in the United States, Italy and Spain.

TCRdb's copy holds only in-frame clones and misses some; the assay was immunoSEQ multiplex PCR. The sample has around 320,000 clones; over 90% are singletons. Participant age was roughly 18 to 90 years, and participants resided in fewer than 30 US areas. Participant reports of clinical history set cohort assignment. This clonotype was sampled from a woman younger than 45 who had been exposed to COVID-19. The material sequenced was PBMCs or T cells enriched from blood (not recorded which).

This chain's CDR3 is CASSYGPYQGTEAFF. DNA for the CDR3: TGTGCCAGCAGCTACGGCCCTTATCAGGGAACTGAAGCTTTCTTT. This chain links TRBV7-9 with TRBJ1-1; maybe TRBD1 (5 bases). Germline-derived CDR1 and CDR2 are SEHNR and FQNEAQ (reference sequence). V was shortened by 4 bases and J by 5 bases, with 17 bases between the two germline ends. This CDR3 has 15 amino acids.